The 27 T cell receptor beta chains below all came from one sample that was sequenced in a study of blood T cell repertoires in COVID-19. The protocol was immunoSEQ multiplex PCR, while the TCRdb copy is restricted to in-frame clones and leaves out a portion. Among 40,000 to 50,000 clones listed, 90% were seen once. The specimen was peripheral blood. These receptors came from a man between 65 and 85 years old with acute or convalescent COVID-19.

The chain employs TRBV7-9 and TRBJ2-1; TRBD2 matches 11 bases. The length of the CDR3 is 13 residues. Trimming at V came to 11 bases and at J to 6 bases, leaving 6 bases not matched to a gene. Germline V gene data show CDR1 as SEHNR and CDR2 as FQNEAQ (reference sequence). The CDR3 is CAGQTSGVNEQFF. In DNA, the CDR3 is TGTGCCGGACAGACTAGCGGGGTCAATGAGCAGTTCTTC.

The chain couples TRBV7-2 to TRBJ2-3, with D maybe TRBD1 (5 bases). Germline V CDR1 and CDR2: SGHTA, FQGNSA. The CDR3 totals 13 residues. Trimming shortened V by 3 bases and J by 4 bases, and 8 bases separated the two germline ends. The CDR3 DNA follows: TGTGCCAGCAGCTTTCAGGGATCAGATACGCAGTATTTT. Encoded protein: CASSFQGSDTQYF.

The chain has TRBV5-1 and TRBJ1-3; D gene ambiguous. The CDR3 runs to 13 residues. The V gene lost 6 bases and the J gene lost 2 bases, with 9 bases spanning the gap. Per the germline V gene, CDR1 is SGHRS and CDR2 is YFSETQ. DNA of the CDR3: TGCGCCAGCACCCGCGGCGCTGGAAACACCATATATTTT. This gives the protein CASTRGAGNTIYF.

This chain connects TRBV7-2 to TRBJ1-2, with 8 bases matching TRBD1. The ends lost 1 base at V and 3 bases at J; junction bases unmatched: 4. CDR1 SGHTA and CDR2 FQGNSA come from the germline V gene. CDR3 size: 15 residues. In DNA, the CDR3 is TGTGCCAGCAGCTTAGGGAACAGGGGGGACTATGGCTACACCTTC. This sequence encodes CASSLGNRGDYGYTF.

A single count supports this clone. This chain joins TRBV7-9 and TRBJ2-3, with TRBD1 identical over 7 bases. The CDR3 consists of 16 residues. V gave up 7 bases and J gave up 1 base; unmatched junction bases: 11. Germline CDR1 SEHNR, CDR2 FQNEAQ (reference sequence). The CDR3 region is CASTPRGRGRTDTQYF. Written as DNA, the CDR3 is TGTGCCAGCACACCTCGGGGTAGGGGGCGCACAGATACGCAGTATTTT.

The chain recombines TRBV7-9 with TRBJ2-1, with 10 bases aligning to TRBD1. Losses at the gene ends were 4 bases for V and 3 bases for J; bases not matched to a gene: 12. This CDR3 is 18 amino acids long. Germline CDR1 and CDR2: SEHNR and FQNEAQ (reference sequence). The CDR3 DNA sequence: TGTGCCAGCAGCTCACCTAGGGGGACAGGGGCCCTCTACAATGAGCAGTTCTTC. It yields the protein CASSSPRGTGALYNEQFF.

CDR3 protein: CASSFRYGSEAFF. For the CDR3, the DNA is TGTGCCAGCAGCTTCAGGTACGGGAGTGAAGCTTTCTTT. The V call is TRBV7-3, the J call TRBJ1-1; no definite D call. Trimming removed 3 bases at V and 7 bases at J, with 12 bases between. CDR3 size: 13 residues. Looked up from germline, CDR1 is SGHTA and CDR2 is FQGTGA. The complete variable domain, with remaining parts taken from reference TRBV7-3 and TRBJ1-1, reads GAGVSQTPSNKVTEKGKYVELRCDPISGHTALYWYRQSLGQGPEFLIYFQGTGAADDSGLPNDRFFAVRPEGSVSTLKIQRTERGDSAVYLCASSFRYGSEAFFGQGTRLTVV.

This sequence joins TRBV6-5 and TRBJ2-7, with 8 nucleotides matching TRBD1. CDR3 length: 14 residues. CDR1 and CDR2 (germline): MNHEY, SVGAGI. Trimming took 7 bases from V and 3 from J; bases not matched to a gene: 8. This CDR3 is CASKEDRGYYEQYF. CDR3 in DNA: TGTGCCAGCAAAGAAGACAGGGGCTACTACGAGCAGTACTTC.

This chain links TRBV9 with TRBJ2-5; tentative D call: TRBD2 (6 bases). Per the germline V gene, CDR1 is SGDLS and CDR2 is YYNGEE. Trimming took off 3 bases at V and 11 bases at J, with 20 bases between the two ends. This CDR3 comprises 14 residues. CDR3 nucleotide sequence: TGTGCCAGCAGCGCCGGGACTCGGACGGGATTACAGTACTTC. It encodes CASSAGTRTGLQYF.

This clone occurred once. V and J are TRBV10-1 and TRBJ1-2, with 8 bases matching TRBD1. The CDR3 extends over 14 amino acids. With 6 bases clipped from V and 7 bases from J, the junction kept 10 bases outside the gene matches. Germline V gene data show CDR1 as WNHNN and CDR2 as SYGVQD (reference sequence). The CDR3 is CASSLTGVAGGYTF. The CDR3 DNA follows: TGCGCCAGCAGCCTGACAGGGGTTGCAGGTGGCTACACCTTC.

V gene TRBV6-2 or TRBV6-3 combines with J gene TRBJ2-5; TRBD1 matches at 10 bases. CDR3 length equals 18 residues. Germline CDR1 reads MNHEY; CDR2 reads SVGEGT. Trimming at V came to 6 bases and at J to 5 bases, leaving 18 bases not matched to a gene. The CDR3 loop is CASSQPGQGISRGETQYF. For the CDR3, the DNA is TGTGCCAGCAGCCAACCGGGACAGGGGATCTCTCGGGGTGAGACCCAGTACTTC.

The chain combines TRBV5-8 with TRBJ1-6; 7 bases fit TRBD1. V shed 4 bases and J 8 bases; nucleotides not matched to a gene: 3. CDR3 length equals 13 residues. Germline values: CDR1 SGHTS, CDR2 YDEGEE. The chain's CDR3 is CASSLQGYSPLHF. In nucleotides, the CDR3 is TGTGCCAGCAGCCTACAGGGGTATTCACCCCTCCACTTT.

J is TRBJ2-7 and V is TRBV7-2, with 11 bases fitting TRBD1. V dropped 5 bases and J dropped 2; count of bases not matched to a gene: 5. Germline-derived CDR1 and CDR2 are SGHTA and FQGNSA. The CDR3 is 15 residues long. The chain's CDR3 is CASSARDRGAYEQYF. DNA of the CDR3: TGTGCCAGCAGCGCCCGGGACAGGGGGGCCTACGAGCAGTACTTC.

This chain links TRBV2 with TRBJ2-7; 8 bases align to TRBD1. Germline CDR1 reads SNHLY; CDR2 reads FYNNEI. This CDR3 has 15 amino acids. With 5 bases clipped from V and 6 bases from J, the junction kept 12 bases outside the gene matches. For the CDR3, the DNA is TGTGCCAGCAGTCAAAGGGGACAGGTTTCTAGCGAGCAGTACTTC. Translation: CASSQRGQVSSEQYF.

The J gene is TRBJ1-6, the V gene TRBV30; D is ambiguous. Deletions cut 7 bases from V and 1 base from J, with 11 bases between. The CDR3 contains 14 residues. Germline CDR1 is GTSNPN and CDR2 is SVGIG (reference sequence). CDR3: CAYNSWSYNSPLHF. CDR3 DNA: TGTGCCTACAACAGCTGGTCCTATAATTCACCCCTCCACTTT. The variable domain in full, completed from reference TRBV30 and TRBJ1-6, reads SQTIHQWPATLVQPVGSPLSLECTVEGTSNPNLYWYRQAAGRGLQLLFYSVGIGQISSEVPQNLSASRPQDRQFILSSKKLLLSDSGFYLCAYNSWSYNSPLHFGNGTRLTVT.

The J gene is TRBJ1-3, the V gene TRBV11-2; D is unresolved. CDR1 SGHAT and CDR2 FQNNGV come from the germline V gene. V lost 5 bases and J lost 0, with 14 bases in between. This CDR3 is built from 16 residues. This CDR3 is CASSRTLPNSGNTIYF. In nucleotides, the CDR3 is TGTGCCAGCAGCCGAACTCTCCCCAACTCTGGAAACACCATATATTTT. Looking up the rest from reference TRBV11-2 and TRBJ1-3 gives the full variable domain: EAGVAQSPRYKIIEKRQSVAFWCNPISGHATLYWYQQILGQGPKLLIQFQNNGVVDDSQLPKDRFSAERLKGVDSTLKIQPAKLEDSAVYLCASSRTLPNSGNTIYFGEGSWLTVV.

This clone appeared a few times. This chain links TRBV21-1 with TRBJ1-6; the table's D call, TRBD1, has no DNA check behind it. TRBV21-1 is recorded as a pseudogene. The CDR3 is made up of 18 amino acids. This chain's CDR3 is CASSQDRASSSYNSPLHF. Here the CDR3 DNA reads TGTGCCAGCAGCCAAGACAGGGCGAGTAGCTCCTATAATTCACCCCTCCACTTT.

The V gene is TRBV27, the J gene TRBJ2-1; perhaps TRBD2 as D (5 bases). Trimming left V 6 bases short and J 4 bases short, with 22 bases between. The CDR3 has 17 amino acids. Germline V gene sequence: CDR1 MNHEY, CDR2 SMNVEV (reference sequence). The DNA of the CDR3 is TGTGCCAGCAGGATCCAAGCGGTGAGGCAGAGGTACAATGAGCAGTTCTTC. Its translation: CASRIQAVRQRYNEQFF.

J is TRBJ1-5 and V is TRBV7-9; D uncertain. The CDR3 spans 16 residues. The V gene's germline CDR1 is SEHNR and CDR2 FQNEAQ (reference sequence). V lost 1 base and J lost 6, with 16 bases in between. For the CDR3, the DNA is TGTGCCAGCAGCTTAGTTAGCGGTGGAAGAAGTCAGCCCCAGCATTTT. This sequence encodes CASSLVSGGRSQPQHF.

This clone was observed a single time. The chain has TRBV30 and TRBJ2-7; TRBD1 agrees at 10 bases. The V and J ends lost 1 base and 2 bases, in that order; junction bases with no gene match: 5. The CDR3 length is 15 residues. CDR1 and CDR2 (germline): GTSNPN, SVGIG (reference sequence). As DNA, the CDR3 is TGTGCCTGGAGTGAGACAGGGGGCAAGACCTACGAGCAGTACTTC. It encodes CAWSETGGKTYEQYF.

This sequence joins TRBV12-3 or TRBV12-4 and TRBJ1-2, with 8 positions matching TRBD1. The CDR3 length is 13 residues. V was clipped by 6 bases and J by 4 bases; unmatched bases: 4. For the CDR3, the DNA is TGTGCCAGCAGCTGGGACAGGAGCTATGGCTACACCTTC. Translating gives CASSWDRSYGYTF.

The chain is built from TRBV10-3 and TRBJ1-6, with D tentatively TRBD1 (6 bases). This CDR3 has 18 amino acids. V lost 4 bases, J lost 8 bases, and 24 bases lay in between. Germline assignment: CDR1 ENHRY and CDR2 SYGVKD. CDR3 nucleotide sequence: TGTGCCATCAGTGTTAAGGGCCCTCCGACAGGAATCCATTCACCCCTCCACTTT. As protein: CAISVKGPPTGIHSPLHF.

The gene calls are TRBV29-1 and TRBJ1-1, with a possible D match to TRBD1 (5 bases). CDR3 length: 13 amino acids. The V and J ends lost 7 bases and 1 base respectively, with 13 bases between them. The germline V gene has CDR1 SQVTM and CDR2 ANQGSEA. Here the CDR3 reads CSGELGQNTEAFF. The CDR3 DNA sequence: TGCAGCGGAGAATTGGGGCAGAACACTGAAGCTTTCTTT.

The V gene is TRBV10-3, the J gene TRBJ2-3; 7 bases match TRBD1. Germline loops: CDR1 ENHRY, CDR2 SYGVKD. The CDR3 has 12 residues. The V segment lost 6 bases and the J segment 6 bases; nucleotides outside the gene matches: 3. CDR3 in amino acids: CAISQGVDTQYF. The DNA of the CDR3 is TGTGCCATCAGCCAGGGGGTGGATACGCAGTATTTT.

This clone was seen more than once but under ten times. Here the CDR3 DNA reads TGTGCCAGCAGCTTGAGCGGGGAAGAGACCCAGTACTTC. As protein: CASSLSGEETQYF. The V and J genes are TRBV7-9 and TRBJ2-5; 7 bases are shared with TRBD2. Germline V gene lookup returns CDR1 SEHNR and CDR2 FQNEAQ (reference sequence). J gave up 3 bases and V 3 bases, and 1 base lay outside the gene matches. The CDR3 contains 13 residues.

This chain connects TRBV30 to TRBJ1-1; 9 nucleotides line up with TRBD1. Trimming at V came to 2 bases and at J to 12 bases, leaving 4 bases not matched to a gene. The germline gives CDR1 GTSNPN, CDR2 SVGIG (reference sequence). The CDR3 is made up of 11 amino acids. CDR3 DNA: TGTGCCTGGAGTTTGGGACAGGGATCTTTCTTT. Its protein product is CAWSLGQGSFF. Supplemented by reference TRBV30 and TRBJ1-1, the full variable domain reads SQTIHQWPATLVQPVGSPLSLECTVEGTSNPNLYWYRQAAGRGLQLLFYSVGIGQISSEVPQNLSASRPQDRQFILSSKKLLLSDSGFYLCAWSLGQGSFFGQGTRLTVV.

CDR3 protein: CASSSSDRNNEQFF. The DNA for the CDR3 is TGTGCCAGCAGCTCCAGTGACAGAAACAATGAGCAGTTCTTC. V and J are TRBV7-9 and TRBJ2-1; a possible D gene is TRBD1 (5 bases). V lost 4 bases, J lost 5 bases, and 12 bases lay in between. The CDR3 has 14 amino acids. Germline V gene sequence: CDR1 SEHNR, CDR2 FQNEAQ (reference sequence).